The next 5 T cell receptor beta chains were all read from a single sample in a study of blood T cell repertoires in COVID-19. Here immunoSEQ multiplex PCR was the method, and the copy in TCRdb shows in-frame clones only, minus some. Here the sample spans around 140,000 clones, 88% being singletons. What was sequenced was peripheral blood. The receptors originated from a woman between 45 and 65 years old with acute or convalescent COVID-19.

The rearrangement joins TRBV28 to TRBJ2-3; the match to TRBD2 covers 7 bases. Per germline, CDR1 MDHEN and CDR2 SYDVKM. The CDR3 loop spans 16 amino acids. V was pared by 1 base and J by 3 bases, with 7 bases of the junction left unmatched. DNA of the CDR3: TGTGCCAGCAGTTTATTTGGGGGGGGGAGTACAGATACGCAGTATTTT. This sequence encodes CASSLFGGGSTDTQYF.

The chain links TRBV3-1 (or the pseudogene TRBV3-2) to TRBJ1-4, with D possibly being TRBD1 (5 bases). V lost 6 bases and J 0 bases, leaving 17 bases between the germline ends. This CDR3 is 17 amino acids long. Germline CDR1 and CDR2: LGHDT and YNNKEL (reference sequence). The CDR3 nucleotides read TGTGCCAGCAGGCCCCCCTCTGACAGCGCAACTAATGAAAAACTGTTTTTT. This sequence encodes CASRPPSDSATNEKLFF.

This chain connects TRBV2 to TRBJ2-2; 12 bases line up with TRBD2. There are 16 residues in the CDR3. Germline trimming cut 6 bases from V and 2 bases from J; bases unmatched to any gene: 4. From germline, CDR1 is SNHLY and CDR2 FYNNEI. CDR3 DNA: TGTGCCAGCAGAAGACTAGCGGGGGACAACACCGGGGAGCTGTTTTTT. Encoded protein: CASRRLAGDNTGELFF.

The V gene is TRBV27, the J gene TRBJ1-5, with D perhaps TRBD1 (5 bases). V was cut by 4 bases and J by 7 bases, with 8 bases left in between. This CDR3 is 12 amino acids long. Germline V gene lookup returns CDR1 MNHEY and CDR2 SMNVEV (reference sequence). This chain's CDR3 is CASSSGLQPQHF. In DNA, the CDR3 is TGTGCCAGCAGTTCGGGACTCCAGCCCCAGCATTTT.

In the case of this clone: Its ends do not fully match the called genes, so a read error is possible. The chain joins TRBV10-3 to TRBJ1-1, with 9 bases matching TRBD1. The CDR3 has 15 amino acids. CDR1 is ENHRY and CDR2 is SYGVKD in the germline V gene. Written as DNA, the CDR3 is TGTGCCATCAGGGAGTACAGGGGGCCCTCCTATGAAGCTTTCTTT. The encoded protein is CAIREYRGPSYEAFF.